Listed here are 17 T cell receptor beta chains from one sample, sequenced in a study of cytomegalovirus exposure and HLA in healthy donors. The study ran its PCR with 60 Vbeta and 13 Jbeta primers. Some clones are missing from TCRdb's copy, which holds only in-frame ones; the method was immunoSEQ multiplex PCR. The sample shows a few hundred thousand clones, roughly 80% of them seen only once. The source material was PBMCs. The receptors originated from a woman aged 25-40 years in good health and CMV-seronegative.

This rearrangement joins TRBV5-1 to TRBJ2-1; the match to TRBD2 covers 8 bases. From germline, CDR1 is SGHRS and CDR2 YFSETQ. V was pared by 3 bases and J by 0 bases, with 8 bases of the junction left unmatched. There are 17 residues in the CDR3. The CDR3 loop is CASSSLILADSYNEQFF. CDR3 DNA sequence: TGCGCCAGCAGCTCCCTGATACTAGCGGACTCCTACAATGAGCAGTTCTTC.

The gene calls are TRBV11-2 and TRBJ2-5, with a tentative D call TRBD1 (6 bases). Germline V lookup: CDR1 SGHAT, CDR2 FQNNGV. The CDR3 loop spans 16 amino acids. Trimming pared 5 bases from V and 2 bases from J, leaving 18 bases between. CDR3 bases: TGTGCCAGCAGCCTAACCCCCCTAGGGGGACAAGAGACCCAGTACTTC. The encoded protein is CASSLTPLGGQETQYF.

This clone occurred a few times. CDR3 residues: CASSVEGASNTEAFF. The CDR3 DNA is TGTGCCAGCAGCGTAGAGGGGGCGTCGAACACTGAAGCTTTCTTT. The V gene is TRBV9, the J gene TRBJ1-1, with 7 bases matching TRBD1. CDR3 size: 15 residues. Germline CDR1 and CDR2: SGDLS and YYNGEE. J lost 1 base, V lost 0 bases, and 3 bases had no gene match.

The chain employs TRBV6-1 and TRBJ1-1; D remains ambiguous. This CDR3 is built from 14 residues. The V end lost 4 bases, the J end lost 3 bases, and 12 bases lay between the germline ends. Germline-derived CDR1 and CDR2 are MNHNS and SASEGT. The DNA of the CDR3 is TGTGCCAGCAGTGTACACCGCGGGTACACTGAAGCTTTCTTT. Protein sequence: CASSVHRGYTEAFF.

This chain connects TRBV15 to TRBJ1-4; D gene unclear. The CDR3 loop spans 15 amino acids. The V end was cut by 1 base, the J end by 8 bases, with 14 bases between. CDR1 LNHNV and CDR2 YYDKDF come from the germline V gene (reference sequence). CDR3 in amino acids: CATSRGRREQEKLFF. The CDR3 DNA reads TGTGCCACCAGCAGAGGGAGGAGGGAACAAGAAAAACTGTTTTTT. The whole variable domain, remainder taken from reference TRBV15 and TRBJ1-4, is DAMVIQNPRYQVTQFGKPVTLSCSQTLNHNVMYWYQQKSSQAPKLLFHYYDKDFNNEADTPDNFQSRRPNTSFCFLDIRSPGLGDTAMYLCATSRGRREQEKLFFGSGTQLSVL.

The chain carries TRBV5-1 and TRBJ1-1; no clear D. Looked up from germline, CDR1 is SGHRS and CDR2 is YFSETQ. This CDR3 is 15 amino acids long. The V end lost 4 bases, the J end lost 5 bases, and 18 bases lay between the germline ends. For the CDR3, the DNA is TGCGCCAGCAGCGGGAGCCGGGCGGCGGGGACTGAAGCTTTCTTT. This gives the protein CASSGSRAAGTEAFF.

The chain carries TRBV15 and TRBJ2-3; TRBD2 matches 11 bases. Germline lookup yields CDR1 LNHNV and CDR2 YYDKDF (reference sequence). Germline trimming cut 0 bases from V and 1 base from J; bases unmatched to any gene: 6. The CDR3 contains 18 residues. The CDR3 region is CATSRDFLAGGRTDTQYF. The CDR3, as DNA: TGTGCCACCAGCAGAGATTTTTTAGCGGGAGGGCGCACAGATACGCAGTATTTT. The full variable domain, in which reference TRBV15 and TRBJ2-3 provide the parts outside the CDR3, is DAMVIQNPRYQVTQFGKPVTLSCSQTLNHNVMYWYQQKSSQAPKLLFHYYDKDFNNEADTPDNFQSRRPNTSFCFLDIRSPGLGDTAMYLCATSRDFLAGGRTDTQYFGPGTRLTVL.

This chain uses TRBV2 with TRBJ1-1, with D perhaps TRBD1 (6 bases). Trimming shortened V by 2 bases and J by 4 bases, and 17 bases separated the two germline ends. The CDR3 extends over 16 amino acids. Per the germline V gene, CDR1 is SNHLY and CDR2 is FYNNEI. In DNA form, the CDR3 reads TGTGCCAGCAGTGAATCTCTTTGGGGGCCGGGCACTGAAGCTTTCTTT. Translating gives CASSESLWGPGTEAFF.

The gene calls are TRBV29-1 and TRBJ1-1; D not resolved. Germline loops: CDR1 SQVTM, CDR2 ANQGSEA. Trimming left V 2 bases short and J 6 bases short, with 10 bases between. The CDR3 contains 12 residues. The CDR3 bases are TGCAGCGTTGAAACGGGGAGGGCTGAAGCTTTCTTT. Its translation is CSVETGRAEAFF. Combining the CDR3 with reference TRBV29-1 and TRBJ1-1 gives the whole variable domain SAVISQKPSRDICQRGTSLTIQCQVDSQVTMMFWYRQQPGQSLTLIATANQGSEATYESGFVIDKFPISRPNLTFSTLTVSNMSPEDSSIYLCSVETGRAEAFFGQGTRLTVV.

The count of this clone is one. The chain carries TRBV2 and TRBJ2-5; D might be TRBD2 (5 bases). Germline CDR1 and CDR2: SNHLY and FYNNEI. The length of the CDR3 is 15 residues. The germline V and J ends were trimmed by 0 bases and 5 bases, with 13 bases remaining between them. The CDR3 nucleotides read TGTGCCAGCAGTGAAGCAGGGTCTAGCTGGGAGACCCAGTACTTC. Protein sequence: CASSEAGSSWETQYF.

The chain has TRBV4-2 and TRBJ2-2; a weak D match, TRBD1 (6 bases). Germline V gives CDR1 LGHNA, CDR2 YNFKEQ. Deletions cut 0 bases from V and 7 bases from J, with 15 bases between. The CDR3 is 16 amino acids. The CDR3 loop is CASSQEAGAVGGELFF. The CDR3 DNA follows: TGTGCCAGCAGCCAAGAGGCAGGGGCGGTCGGCGGGGAGCTGTTTTTT.

V gene TRBV6-6 combines with J gene TRBJ1-2; 9 bases match TRBD1. V lost 6 bases, J lost 6 bases, and 14 bases stayed unmatched. The CDR3 spans 16 residues. Germline V lookup: CDR1 MNHNY, CDR2 SVGAGI (reference sequence). In nucleotides, the CDR3 is TGTGCCAGCAGCCCCATCGTCGGGACAGGGATGGATGGCTACACCTTC. Translating gives CASSPIVGTGMDGYTF.

The rearrangement joins TRBV7-2 to TRBJ1-4, with unresolved D. V was cut by 5 bases and J by 3 bases, with 13 bases left in between. This CDR3 has 15 amino acids. CDR1 and CDR2 from the germline V gene are SGHTA and FQGNSA. This chain's CDR3 is CASSQQSAPNEKLFF. In DNA, the CDR3 is TGTGCCAGCAGCCAACAAAGTGCACCTAATGAAAAACTGTTTTTT.

The V gene is TRBV19, the J gene TRBJ1-1, with no clear D. This CDR3 contains 14 residues. Germline CDR1 LNHDA, CDR2 SQIVND (reference sequence). The V end lost 5 bases, the J end lost 0 bases, and 10 bases lay between the germline ends. CDR3: CASSRVDMNTEAFF. The CDR3 bases are TGTGCCAGTAGTCGAGTCGACATGAACACTGAAGCTTTCTTT.

This chain joins TRBV15 and TRBJ2-3; 13 positions match TRBD2. V was pared by 6 bases and J by 5 bases, with 11 bases of the junction left unmatched. The CDR3 totals 17 residues. The V gene's germline CDR1 is LNHNV and CDR2 YYDKDF (reference sequence). CDR3 loop: CATRSVGLAGDLDTQYF. The CDR3 DNA is TGTGCCACCAGGTCGGTAGGACTAGCGGGAGATTTAGATACGCAGTATTTT.

The genes are TRBV4-1 and TRBJ1-2; D not certain. V shed 0 bases and J shed 8 bases, with 13 bases lying between them. This CDR3 spans 14 amino acids. Looked up from germline, CDR1 is MGHRA and CDR2 is YSYEKL. The CDR3 here is CASSQDRRVGGYTF. The CDR3 coding sequence is TGCGCCAGCAGCCAAGATCGGAGGGTGGGGGGCTACACCTTC.

The J gene is TRBJ2-7, the V gene TRBV14; perhaps TRBD2 as D (5 bases). CDR3 size: 15 residues. CDR1 is SGHDN, CDR2 FVKESK, per germline. Between the trimmed V and J ends, which lost 1 base and 3 bases, there was a span of 13 bases. DNA for the CDR3: TGTGCCAGCAGCCAAGGGAGGTCATTGAGCTACGAGCAGTACTTC. Its protein is CASSQGRSLSYEQYF.